This paragraph reports one T cell receptor (beta chain). The antigen remains undetermined. The source of the sample is a study of cytomegalovirus exposure and HLA in healthy donors. Background on the study: The early release's HLA-typed donors yielded 78 million or so unique TCRs. There were approximately 400 genotyped donors. Of these, roughly 82% fell in the genetic ancestry cluster associated with self-reported Caucasian donors. General observations from the study: Reports showed the classifier diagnosing cytomegalovirus status with high specificity and sensitivity.

V was trimmed by 4 bases and J by 3 bases, leaving 13 bases between them. Germline CDR1 and CDR2: SGHTA and FQGTGA. The CDR3 is 15 amino acids. Use of 60 Vbeta and 13 Jbeta primers characterized the PCR. Repertoires were generated with immunoSEQ multiplex PCR, while TCRdb's copy carries only in-frame clones and drops some. The sample gives around 200,000 clones, 75% to 85% of which show up once; 2.7% is in the top ten. The genes are TRBV7-3 and TRBJ2-1, with D tentatively TRBD2 (7 bases). The sequenced sample consisted of PBMCs. The clonotype comes from a woman between 40 and 50 years old in good health and CMV-seronegative. CDR3 bases: TGTGCCAGCAGCTCCCTAGGGGGGGGCTACAATGAGCAGTTCTTC. Translating gives CASSSLGGGYNEQFF.